This T cell receptor beta chain came from a study of cytomegalovirus exposure and HLA in healthy donors. Findings of the study overall: Donors were assumed by presence/absence analyses to have roughly uniform sequencing depth. The authors later found TCR association rates varying by HLA locus, with DRB1 most and HLA-C fewest. Rarity marked most TCR sequences, yet some public TCRs occurred in many donors. Cytomegalovirus-associated TCR beta chains were listed, numbering some 180.

As concerns this clone: Its antigen is currently unknown.

Researchers ran the PCR with 60 Vbeta and 13 Jbeta primers. Method: immunoSEQ multiplex PCR; TCRdb's copy keeps in-frame clones and lacks some. The sample has about 190,000 clones, over 75% seen once. The specimen sequenced was PBMCs. This TCR came from a man between 18 and 35 years old in good health and CMV-seronegative.

CDR3 region: CASSRTSGGADTQYF. The DNA of the CDR3 is TGCGCCAGCAGCAGAACTAGCGGGGGGGCAGATACGCAGTATTTT. This chain uses TRBV5-1 with TRBJ2-3; 13 nucleotides match TRBD2. This CDR3 is built from 15 residues. The germline CDR1 and CDR2 sequences are SGHRS and YFSETQ. With V trimmed by 4 bases and J by 4 bases, 3 bases remained unmatched.